This T cell receptor beta chain emerged from a study of cytotoxic CD8 clonotypes in ibrutinib-treated CLL. Overall study context: Response samples were taken after a median about eleven months of treatment, range 6 to 36. Sequenced samples delivered averages of 270,000 or so productive templates and roughly 100,000 productive rearrangements.

The method was immunoSEQ multiplex PCR; TCRdb's version includes in-frame clones alone and lacks a portion of them. This table has about 200,000 clones, around three quarters appearing once. TCR beta libraries used around 2.2 micrograms of DNA from cryopreserved PBMCs. This CDR3 is 13 amino acids long. The germline CDR1 and CDR2 sequences are MNHEY and SVGAGI. The germline V and J ends were trimmed by 2 bases and 2 bases, with 6 bases remaining between them. The source was PBMCs, collected after 24 months of ibrutinib treatment. V is TRBV6-5 and J is TRBJ2-5; no clear D. The source of this sequence is a human donor with chronic lymphocytic leukemia. CDR3 coding DNA: TGTGCCAGCAGTTACGGCGGTCAAGAGACCCAGTACTTC. This sequence encodes CASSYGGQETQYF.